This TCR beta chain was profiled in a study of control samples from healthy donors and cancer patients. TCRdb keeps only in-frame clones here, not all; method: immunoSEQ multiplex PCR. The sample contains 260,000 or so clones, roughly four fifths of which appear only once. The V end was cut by 5 bases, the J end by 7 bases, with 15 bases between. The CDR3 covers 15 residues. Germline V gene data show CDR1 as LNHDA and CDR2 as SQIVND (reference sequence). The V call is TRBV19, the J call TRBJ1-6; possible D gene TRBD1, 6 bases. This clonotype was obtained from a woman aged 60-70 years with lung cancer. The sequencing input was PBMCs. The CDR3 coding sequence is TGTGCCAGTAGTTCCTCGGACAGATTGAATTCACCCCTCCACTTT. Translation gives CASSSSDRLNSPLHF.